There are a few counts of the clone carrying this TCR beta chain. Its antigen is unidentified. The data were taken from a study of regulatory and conventional T cells in RAG deficiency. Study conclusions and caveats: Treg unique TCR beta sequences were about 92-fold fewer in Omenn syndrome and CID/AS patients than controls. Shorter CDR3s in all patient subsets; >85% Treg-Tconv overlap in Omenn.

Profiling relied on immunoSEQ multiplex PCR, and the TCRdb table lists in-frame clones only, not all of them. The table records 30,000 to 40,000 clones, 89% of them present only once. V lost 0 bases, J lost 4 bases, and 2 bases lay in between. CDR3 length equals 12 residues. Germline V gene data show CDR1 as SGHRS and CDR2 as YFSETQ. These data also featured in a second study, about regulatory T cells. From that second work: Primers: 52 TRBV forward and 13 TRBJ reverse. Patient repertoires had restricted TRB V-J pairs and skewed V and J usage, most in Tregs.

The gene calls are TRBV5-1 and TRBJ1-3; no clear D gene. The sample was CD8+ T cells sorted from blood. This clonotype originated in a human donor in good health. The DNA of the CDR3 is TGCGCCAGCAGCTTGGAGGGAAACACCATATATTTT. Its translation: CASSLEGNTIYF.